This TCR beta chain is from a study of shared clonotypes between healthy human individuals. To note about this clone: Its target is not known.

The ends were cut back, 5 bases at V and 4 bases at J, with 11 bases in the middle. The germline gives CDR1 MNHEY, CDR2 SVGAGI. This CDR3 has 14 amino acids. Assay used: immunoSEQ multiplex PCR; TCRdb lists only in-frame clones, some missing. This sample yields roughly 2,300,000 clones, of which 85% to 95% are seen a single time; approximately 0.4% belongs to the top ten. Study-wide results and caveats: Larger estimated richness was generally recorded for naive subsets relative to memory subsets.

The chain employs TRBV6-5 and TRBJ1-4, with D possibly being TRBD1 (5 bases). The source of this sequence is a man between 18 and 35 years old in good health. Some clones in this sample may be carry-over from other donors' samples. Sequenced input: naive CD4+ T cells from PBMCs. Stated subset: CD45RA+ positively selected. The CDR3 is CASSPRVGNEKLFF. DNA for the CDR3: TGTGCCAGCAGTCCCAGGGTTGGTAATGAAAAACTGTTTTTT.